The source of this T cell receptor (beta chain) is a study of shared clonotypes between healthy human individuals. In the study overall: Three plates were used per donor for CD4 naive, three for CD4 memory, two for CD8 naive and one for CD8 memory. Study-wide results and caveats: Naive CD4 clonotypes were shared across several donors at roughly 5.3%.

V was cut by 3 bases and J by 4 bases, with 7 bases left in between. CDR3 length: 13 amino acids. Germline V gene lookup returns CDR1 MNHEY and CDR2 SMNVEV (reference sequence). With respect to this clone: Its antigen is not known.

Per the original data handling: As immunoSEQ supplied junction-only sequences (without quality scores), filtering differed. Clones were read by immunoSEQ multiplex PCR, and TCRdb kept only the in-frame ones, dropping some. V, J and clone size were drawn from that table, and D and trimming were deduced from the DNA. The sample shows about 640,000 clones, about two thirds of them seen only once. V gene TRBV27 combines with J gene TRBJ1-5; no clear D gene. The sequence came from a young woman in good health. The sample taken for sequencing was memory CD4+ T cells sorted from blood. The subset: CD45RA-negative fraction. CDR3 nucleotides: TGTGCCAGCAGTTTCCGTCAGAATCAGCCCCAGCATTTT. Protein: CASSFRQNQPQHF.